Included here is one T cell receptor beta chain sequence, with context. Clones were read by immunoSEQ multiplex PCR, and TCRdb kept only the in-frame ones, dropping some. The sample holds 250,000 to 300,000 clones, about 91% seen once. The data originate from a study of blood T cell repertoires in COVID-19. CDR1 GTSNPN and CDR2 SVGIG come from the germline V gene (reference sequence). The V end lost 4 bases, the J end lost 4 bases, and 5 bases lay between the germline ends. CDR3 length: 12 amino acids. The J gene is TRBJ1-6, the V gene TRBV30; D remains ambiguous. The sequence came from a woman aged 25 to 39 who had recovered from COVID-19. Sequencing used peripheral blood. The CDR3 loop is CAWTLYNSPLHF. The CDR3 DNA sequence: TGTGCCTGGACCCTTTATAATTCACCCCTCCACTTT.